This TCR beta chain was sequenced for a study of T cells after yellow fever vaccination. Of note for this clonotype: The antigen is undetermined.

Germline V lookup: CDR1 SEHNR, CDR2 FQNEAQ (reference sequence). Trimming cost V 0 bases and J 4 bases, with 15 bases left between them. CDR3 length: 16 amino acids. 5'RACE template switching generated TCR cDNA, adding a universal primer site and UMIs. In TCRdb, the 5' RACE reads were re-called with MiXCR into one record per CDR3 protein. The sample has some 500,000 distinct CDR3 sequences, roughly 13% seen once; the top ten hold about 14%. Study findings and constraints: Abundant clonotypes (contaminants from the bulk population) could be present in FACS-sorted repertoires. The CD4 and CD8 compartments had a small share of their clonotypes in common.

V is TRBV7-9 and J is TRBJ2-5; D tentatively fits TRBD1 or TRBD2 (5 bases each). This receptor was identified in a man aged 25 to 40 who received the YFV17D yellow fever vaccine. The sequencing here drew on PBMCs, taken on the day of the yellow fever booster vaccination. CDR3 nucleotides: TGTGCCAGCAGCTTAGCCTTATGGGGGAACCCAGAGACCCAGTACTTC. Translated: CASSLALWGNPETQYF.